The 21 T cell receptor beta chains listed next were all sequenced from one sample in a study of CD8+ T cells in alopecia areata. Extracted RNA was reverse transcribed, and the resulting cDNA served as sequencing template. This table comes from immunoSEQ multiplex PCR, and its TCRdb copy is limited to in-frame clones, with some not included. The sample lists 170,000 or so clones; approximately 59% were seen once. The starting material was CD4+ T cells sorted from blood, obtained at week 0. These receptors were taken from a human donor with alopecia areata.

This chain links TRBV30 with TRBJ2-7; the D is unclear. The CDR3 runs to 13 residues. Trimming shortened V by 0 bases and J by 2 bases, and 8 bases separated the two germline ends. Germline CDR1 is GTSNPN and CDR2 is SVGIG (reference sequence). CDR3 protein: CAWSVQAAYEQYF. The CDR3 DNA is TGTGCCTGGAGTGTGCAGGCCGCCTACGAGCAGTACTTC. Drawing the rest from reference TRBV30 and TRBJ2-7, the complete variable domain is SQTIHQWPATLVQPVGSPLSLECTVEGTSNPNLYWYRQAAGRGLQLLFYSVGIGQISSEVPQNLSASRPQDRQFILSSKKLLLSDSGFYLCAWSVQAAYEQYFGPGTRLTVT.

The chain recombines TRBV30 with TRBJ1-2; 7 bases agree with TRBD1. V lost 1 base to trimming and J lost 9 bases; unmatched junction nucleotides: 2. CDR1 GTSNPN and CDR2 SVGIG come from the germline V gene (reference sequence). The CDR3 is 11 amino acids. DNA of the CDR3: TGTGCCTGGAGTGCAGGGGGGAGCTACACCTTC. Translation gives CAWSAGGSYTF.

The CDR3 loop reads CASRPLPGQTYGYTF. Here the CDR3 DNA reads TGTGCCAGCAGGCCACTTCCGGGACAGACCTATGGCTACACCTTC. The chain links TRBV6-5 to TRBJ1-2, with 7 nucleotides matching TRBD1. Germline trimming cut 6 bases from V and 4 bases from J; bases unmatched to any gene: 11. The CDR3 spans 15 residues. Looked up from germline, CDR1 is MNHEY and CDR2 is SVGAGI.

Only one count was recorded for this clone. The chain couples TRBV6-1 to TRBJ2-7, with D perhaps matching TRBD1 or TRBD2 (5 bases each). The CDR3 loop spans 14 amino acids. The germline gives CDR1 MNHNS, CDR2 SASEGT. V was shortened by 0 bases and J by 5 bases, with 11 bases between the two germline ends. The chain's CDR3 is CASSEAGTTDEQYF. CDR3 coding DNA: TGTGCCAGCAGTGAAGCCGGGACGACCGACGAGCAGTACTTC.

The chain joins TRBV2 to TRBJ2-5, with D possibly being TRBD1 (5 bases). V was trimmed by 11 bases and J by 7 bases, leaving 23 bases between them. CDR3 length: 14 amino acids. Per germline, CDR1 SNHLY and CDR2 FYNNEI. The CDR3 protein is CAGKGVTVSGTQYF. The CDR3 nucleotides read TGTGCCGGAAAAGGGGTTACGGTTAGTGGGACCCAGTACTTC.

This rearrangement joins TRBV28 to TRBJ1-2; the D is unclear. V was pared by 3 bases and J by 5 bases, with 13 bases between. CDR3 size: 14 residues. Germline V gene sequence: CDR1 MDHEN, CDR2 SYDVKM. The CDR3 is CASSLDGFLYGYTF. The CDR3 region has the DNA TGTGCCAGCAGTTTGGACGGATTTCTTTATGGCTACACCTTC.

CDR3 residues: CASSGLTGKGPYNEQFF. The CDR3, as DNA: TGTGCCAGCAGCGGACTGACAGGGAAGGGCCCCTACAATGAGCAGTTCTTC. This chain connects TRBV7-2 to TRBJ2-1, with TRBD1 matching 7 bases. CDR1 and CDR2 from the germline V gene are SGHTA and FQGNSA. The ends lost 5 bases at V and 2 bases at J; junction bases unmatched: 12. This CDR3 has 17 residues. Using reference TRBV7-2 and TRBJ2-1 for the parts outside the CDR3, the full variable domain is GAGVSQSPSNKVTEKGKDVELRCDPISGHTALYWYRQSLGQGLEFLIYFQGNSAPDKSGLPSDRFSAERTGGSVSTLTIQRTQQEDSAVYLCASSGLTGKGPYNEQFFGPGTRLTVL.

This rearrangement joins TRBV5-1 to TRBJ2-3; 9 bases line up with TRBD2. Germline CDR1 reads SGHRS; CDR2 reads YFSETQ. This CDR3 region has 16 residues. V trimming: 0 bases; J trimming: 2 bases; junction bases outside the gene matches: 4. DNA of the CDR3: TGCGCCAGCAGCTTGGATCTAGCGGGGCCCACAGATACGCAGTATTTT. Residues: CASSLDLAGPTDTQYF.

The chain joins TRBV5-1 to TRBJ1-1, with 10 bases fitting TRBD1. The germline CDR1 and CDR2 sequences are SGHRS and YFSETQ. Germline trimming cut 6 bases from V and 4 bases from J; bases unmatched to any gene: 6. The CDR3 consists of 14 residues. CDR3 in amino acids: CASIPGQGSTEAFF. DNA of the CDR3: TGCGCCAGCATTCCGGGACAGGGGTCCACTGAAGCTTTCTTT. The full variable domain, with the rest looked up from reference TRBV5-1 and TRBJ1-1, is KAGVTQTPRYLIKTRGQQVTLSCSPISGHRSVSWYQQTPGQGLQFLFEYFSETQRNKGNFPGRFSGRQFSNSRSEMNVSTLELGDSALYLCASIPGQGSTEAFFGQGTRLTVV.

The count of this clone is one. The chain combines TRBV6-5 with TRBJ2-6; the D is unclear. The CDR3 totals 15 residues. In germline, CDR1 is MNHEY, CDR2 SVGAGI. Trimming stripped 7 bases from V and 0 bases from J, with 10 bases between. The CDR3 reads CASTRGGSGANVLTF. The CDR3 region has the DNA TGTGCCAGCACCAGAGGCGGCTCTGGGGCCAACGTCCTGACTTTC.

This clone was found a few times. The chain couples TRBV19 to TRBJ2-7; 7 bases agree with TRBD1. V shed 9 bases, J shed 5 bases, and the junction held 7 bases outside the gene matches. Germline V CDR1 and CDR2: LNHDA, SQIVND (reference sequence). CDR3 length: 12 residues. DNA of the CDR3: TGTGCCAGCAGGGGGACCCCCAACGAGCAGTACTTC. This gives the protein CASRGTPNEQYF.

J is TRBJ2-3 and V is TRBV12-5; unclear D gene. Per germline, CDR1 LGHNT and CDR2 FRNRAP. The CDR3 sequence is 12 residues long. Trimming shortened V by 5 bases and J by 2 bases, and 5 bases separated the two germline ends. CDR3 in amino acids: CASGKLTDTQYF. CDR3 bases: TGTGCTAGTGGTAAACTCACAGATACGCAGTATTTT.

CDR3 loop: CASSDSGGPATQYF. In DNA, the CDR3 is TGTGCCAGCAGTGATAGCGGGGGTCCAGCTACGCAGTATTTT. The V and J genes are TRBV2 and TRBJ2-3, with 9 bases matching TRBD2. The germline gives CDR1 SNHLY, CDR2 FYNNEI. This CDR3 has 14 amino acids. The junction had 6 bases not matched to a gene; V was cut back by 3 bases and J by 8 bases. The full variable domain, in which reference TRBV2 and TRBJ2-3 provide the parts outside the CDR3, is EPEVTQTPSHQVTQMGQEVILRCVPISNHLYFYWYRQILGQKVEFLVSFYNNEISEKSEIFDDQFSVERPDGSNFTLKIRSTKLEDSAMYFCASSDSGGPATQYFGPGTRLTVL.

V gene TRBV2 combines with J gene TRBJ1-4; D gene unclear. The germline gives CDR1 SNHLY, CDR2 FYNNEI. The CDR3 has 12 amino acids. The V end lost 4 bases, the J end lost 8 bases, and 8 bases lay between the germline ends. CDR3 loop: CASSVGYEKLFF. The CDR3 bases are TGTGCCAGCAGTGTTGGGTACGAAAAACTGTTTTTT.

This chain links TRBV20-1 with TRBJ2-1; D unclear. Trimming shortened V by 6 bases and J by 14 bases, and 8 bases separated the two germline ends. Germline CDR1 is DFQATT and CDR2 is SNEGSKA (reference sequence). The CDR3 loop spans 8 amino acids. Written as DNA, the CDR3 is TGCAGTGCCAGTCGTGAGTTCTTC. Protein sequence: CSASREFF.

This clone was picked up a small number of times. The CDR3 sequence is CAWSSGELFF. The CDR3 DNA reads as TGTGCCTGGAGTAGCGGGGAGCTGTTTTTT. The chain joins TRBV30 to TRBJ2-2, with D unresolved. Trimming stripped 2 bases from V and 7 bases from J, with 2 bases between. Germline V lookup: CDR1 GTSNPN, CDR2 SVGIG (reference sequence). The CDR3 has 10 residues.

The rearrangement joins TRBV29-1 to TRBJ2-5; D is possibly TRBD2 (5 bases). This CDR3 region has 13 residues. The germline V gene has CDR1 SQVTM and CDR2 ANQGSEA. Trimming left V 8 bases short and J 5 bases short, with 18 bases between. The CDR3 DNA reads as TGCAGCACCGCCGGGGTCAGCGTGGAGACCCAGTACTTC. Translating gives CSTAGVSVETQYF. Using reference TRBV29-1 and TRBJ2-5 for the parts outside the CDR3, the full variable domain is SAVISQKPSRDICQRGTSLTIQCQVDSQVTMMFWYRQQPGQSLTLIATANQGSEATYESGFVIDKFPISRPNLTFSTLTVSNMSPEDSSIYLCSTAGVSVETQYFGPGTRLLVL.

This rearrangement joins TRBV5-1 to TRBJ2-3, with a weak D call TRBD2 (7 bases). This CDR3 has 16 amino acids. Trimming removed 0 bases at V and 2 bases at J, with 13 bases between. Germline CDR1 and CDR2: SGHRS and YFSETQ. For the CDR3, the DNA is TGCGCCAGCAGCTTGGTTGGGGGGGCCAACACAGATACGCAGTATTTT. Encoded protein: CASSLVGGANTDTQYF. The full variable domain, its missing parts supplied by reference TRBV5-1 and TRBJ2-3, is KAGVTQTPRYLIKTRGQQVTLSCSPISGHRSVSWYQQTPGQGLQFLFEYFSETQRNKGNFPGRFSGRQFSNSRSEMNVSTLELGDSALYLCASSLVGGANTDTQYFGPGTRLTVL.

This clone was observed a handful of times. The genes are TRBV4-1 and TRBJ2-3; D perhaps matches TRBD1 (5 bases). Germline CDR1 reads MGHRA; CDR2 reads YSYEKL. V gave up 1 base and J gave up 0 bases, with 5 bases separating them. The CDR3 runs 14 residues. The CDR3 DNA reads TGCGCCAGCAGCCAAGGGGGCAGCACAGATACGCAGTATTTT. As protein: CASSQGGSTDTQYF.

The J gene is TRBJ1-2, the V gene TRBV30; D remains unclear. V gave up 5 bases and J gave up 7 bases, with 11 bases separating them. CDR3 size: 11 residues. CDR1 GTSNPN and CDR2 SVGIG come from the germline V gene (reference sequence). This CDR3 is CAWLGATGYTF. The CDR3 bases are TGTGCCTGGTTAGGTGCGACTGGCTACACCTTC.

This clone has a single count. This chain connects TRBV29-1 to TRBJ1-2, with a possible D match to TRBD1 (6 bases). This CDR3 comprises 13 residues. Trimming cost V 7 bases and J 0 bases, with 12 bases left between them. CDR1 and CDR2 (germline): SQVTM, ANQGSEA. The CDR3 loop reads CSGGTLSNYGYTF. As DNA, the CDR3 is TGCAGCGGGGGGACATTATCTAACTATGGCTACACCTTC.